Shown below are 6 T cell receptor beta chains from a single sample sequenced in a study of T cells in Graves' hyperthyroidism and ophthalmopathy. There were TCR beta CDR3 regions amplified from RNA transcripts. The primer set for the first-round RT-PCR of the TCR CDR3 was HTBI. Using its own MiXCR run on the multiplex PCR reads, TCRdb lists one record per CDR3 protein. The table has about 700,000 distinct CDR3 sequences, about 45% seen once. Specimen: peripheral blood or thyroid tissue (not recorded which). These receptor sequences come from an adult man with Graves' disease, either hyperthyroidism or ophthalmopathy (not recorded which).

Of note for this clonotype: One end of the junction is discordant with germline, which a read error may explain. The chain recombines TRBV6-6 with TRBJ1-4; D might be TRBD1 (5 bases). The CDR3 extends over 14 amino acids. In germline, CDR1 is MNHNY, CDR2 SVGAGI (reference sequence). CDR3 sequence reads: CAISYTRGIEKLFF. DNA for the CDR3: TGTGCCATCAGTTACACGAGGGGAATTGAAAAACTGTTTTTT.

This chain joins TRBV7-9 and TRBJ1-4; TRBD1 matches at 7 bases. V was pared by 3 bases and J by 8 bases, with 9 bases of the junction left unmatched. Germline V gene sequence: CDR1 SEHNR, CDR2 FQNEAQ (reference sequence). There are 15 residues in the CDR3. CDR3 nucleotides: TGTGCCAGCAGCTTGGGACTAGGGGGCGGCGAAAAACTGTTTTTT. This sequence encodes CASSLGLGGGEKLFF.

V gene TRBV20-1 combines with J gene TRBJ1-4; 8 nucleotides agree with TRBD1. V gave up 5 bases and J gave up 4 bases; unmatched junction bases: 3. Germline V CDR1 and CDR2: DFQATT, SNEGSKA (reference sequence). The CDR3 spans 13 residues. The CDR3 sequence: CSAETGGNEKLFF. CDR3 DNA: TGCAGTGCTGAAACAGGGGGTAATGAAAAACTGTTTTTT.

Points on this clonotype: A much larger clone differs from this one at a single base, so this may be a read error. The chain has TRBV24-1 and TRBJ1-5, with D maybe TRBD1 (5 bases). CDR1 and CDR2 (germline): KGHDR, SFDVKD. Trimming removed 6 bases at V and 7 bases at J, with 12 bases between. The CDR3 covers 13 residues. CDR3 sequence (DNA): TGTGCCACCAGTTACATGGGGGAGCAGCCCCAGCATTTT. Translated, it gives CATSYMGEQPQHF.

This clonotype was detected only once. The CDR3 sequence: CASSPYKNSNQPQHF. In DNA, the CDR3 is TGTGCCAGCAGCCCCTACAAGAATAGCAATCAGCCCCAGCATTTT. The gene calls are TRBV7-9 and TRBJ1-5; D uncertain. Trimming pared 5 bases from V and 0 bases from J, leaving 11 bases between. Germline CDR1 SEHNR, CDR2 FQNEAQ (reference sequence). The CDR3 has 15 residues. The whole variable domain, filled in from reference TRBV7-9 and TRBJ1-5, reads DTGVSQNPRHKITKRGQNVTFRCDPISEHNRLYWYRQTLGQGPEFLTYFQNEAQLEKSRLLSDRFSAERPKGSFSTLEIQRTEQGDSAMYLCASSPYKNSNQPQHFGDGTRLSIL.

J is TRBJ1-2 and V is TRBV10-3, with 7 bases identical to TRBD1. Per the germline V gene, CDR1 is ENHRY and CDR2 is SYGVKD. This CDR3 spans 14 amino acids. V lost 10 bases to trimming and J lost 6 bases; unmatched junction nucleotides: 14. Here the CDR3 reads CASRVQGGDDGYTF. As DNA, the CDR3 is TGTGCCAGCAGGGTTCAGGGGGGGGACGATGGCTACACCTTC.